The clone carrying this T cell receptor beta chain was detected only a few times. Its antigen is currently unknown. From germline, CDR1 is SNHLY and CDR2 FYNNEI. Between the trimmed V and J ends, which lost 6 bases and 4 bases, there was a span of 4 bases. This CDR3 is 11 amino acids long. Libraries were prepared by immunoSEQ multiplex PCR; TCRdb keeps only in-frame clonotypes and omits some of them. The sample yields under 600,000 clones, about 97% seen once. These data belong to a study of shared clonotypes between healthy human individuals. The study's findings and limits: It was anticipated that sequencing depth would influence how many clonotypes donors shared.

A split of CD4+ cells into CD45RA+ naive and CD45RA-negative memory subsets was performed. Sequencing was done on a sample of naive CD4+ T cells sorted from blood. Subset in this sample: CD45RA+ positively selected. The chain is built from TRBV2 and TRBJ1-5; no definite D call. The origin of this receptor is a woman in her 30s in good health. This CDR3 reads CASSLNQPQHF. As DNA, the CDR3 is TGTGCCAGCAGCCTTAATCAGCCCCAGCATTTT.